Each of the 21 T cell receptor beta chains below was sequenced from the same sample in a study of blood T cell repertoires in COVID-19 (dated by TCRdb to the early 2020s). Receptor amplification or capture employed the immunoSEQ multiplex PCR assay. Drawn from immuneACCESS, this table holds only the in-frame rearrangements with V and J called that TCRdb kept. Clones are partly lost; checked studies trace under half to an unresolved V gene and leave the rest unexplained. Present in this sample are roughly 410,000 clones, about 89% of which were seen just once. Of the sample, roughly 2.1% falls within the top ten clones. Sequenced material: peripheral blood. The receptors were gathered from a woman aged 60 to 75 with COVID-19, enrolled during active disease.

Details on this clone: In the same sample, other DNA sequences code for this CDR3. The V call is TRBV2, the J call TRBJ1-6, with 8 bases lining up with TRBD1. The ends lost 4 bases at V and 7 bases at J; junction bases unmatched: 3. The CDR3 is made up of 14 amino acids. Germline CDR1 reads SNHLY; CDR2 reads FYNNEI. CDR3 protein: CASSGDRGNSPLHF. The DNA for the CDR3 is TGTGCCAGCAGTGGTGACAGGGGAAATTCACCCCTCCACTTT.

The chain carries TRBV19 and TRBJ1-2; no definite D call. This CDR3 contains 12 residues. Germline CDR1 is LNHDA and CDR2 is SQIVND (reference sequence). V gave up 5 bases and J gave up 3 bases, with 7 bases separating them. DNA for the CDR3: TGTGCCAGTAGTCCGTCAGACTATGGCTACACCTTC. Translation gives CASSPSDYGYTF.

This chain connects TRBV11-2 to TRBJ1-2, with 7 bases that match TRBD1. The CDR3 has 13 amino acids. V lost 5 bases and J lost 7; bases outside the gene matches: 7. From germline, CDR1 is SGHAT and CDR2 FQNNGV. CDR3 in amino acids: CASSPDRDAGYTF. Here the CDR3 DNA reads TGTGCCAGCAGCCCTGACAGGGACGCTGGCTACACCTTC.

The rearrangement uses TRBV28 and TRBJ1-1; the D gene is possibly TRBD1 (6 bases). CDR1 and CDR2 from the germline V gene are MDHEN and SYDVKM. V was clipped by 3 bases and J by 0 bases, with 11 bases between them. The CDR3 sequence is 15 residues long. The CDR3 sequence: CASSLGGAMNTEAFF. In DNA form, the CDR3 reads TGTGCCAGCAGTTTGGGGGGGGCAATGAACACTGAAGCTTTCTTT.

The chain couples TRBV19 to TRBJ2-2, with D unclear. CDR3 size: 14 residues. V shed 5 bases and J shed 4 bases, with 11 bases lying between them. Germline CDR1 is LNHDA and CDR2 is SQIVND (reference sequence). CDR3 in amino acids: CASSLTQPTGELFF. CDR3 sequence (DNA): TGTGCCAGTAGTCTGACTCAGCCCACCGGGGAGCTGTTTTTT.

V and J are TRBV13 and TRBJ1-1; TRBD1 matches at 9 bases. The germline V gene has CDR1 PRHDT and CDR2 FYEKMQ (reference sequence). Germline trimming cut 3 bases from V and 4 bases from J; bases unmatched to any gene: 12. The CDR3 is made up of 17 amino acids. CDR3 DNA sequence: TGTGCCAGCAGCTTCTGGACAGGGGCGATAAAGAGCACTGAAGCTTTCTTT. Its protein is CASSFWTGAIKSTEAFF. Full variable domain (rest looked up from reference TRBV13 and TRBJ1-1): AAGVIQSPRHLIKEKRETATLKCYPIPRHDTVYWYQQGPGQDPQFLISFYEKMQSDKGSIPDRFSAQQFSDYHSELNMSSLELGDSALYFCASSFWTGAIKSTEAFFGQGTRLTVV.

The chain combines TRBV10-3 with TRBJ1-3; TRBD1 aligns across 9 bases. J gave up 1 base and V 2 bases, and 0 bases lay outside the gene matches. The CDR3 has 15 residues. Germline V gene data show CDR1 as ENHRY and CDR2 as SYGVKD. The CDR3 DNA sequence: TGTGCCATCAGTGAGGGGACAGGGTCTGGAAACACCATATATTTT. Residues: CAISEGTGSGNTIYF.

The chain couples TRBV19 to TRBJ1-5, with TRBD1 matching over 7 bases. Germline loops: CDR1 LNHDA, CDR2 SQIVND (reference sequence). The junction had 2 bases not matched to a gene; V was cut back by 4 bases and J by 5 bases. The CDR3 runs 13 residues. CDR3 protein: CASSTQGDQPQHF. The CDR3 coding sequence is TGTGCCAGTAGTACCCAGGGGGATCAGCCCCAGCATTTT.

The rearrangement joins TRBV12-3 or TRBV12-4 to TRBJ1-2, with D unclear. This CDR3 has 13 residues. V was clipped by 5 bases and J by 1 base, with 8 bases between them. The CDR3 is CASSEEVNYGYTF. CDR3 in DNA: TGTGCCAGCAGTGAGGAAGTTAACTATGGCTACACCTTC.

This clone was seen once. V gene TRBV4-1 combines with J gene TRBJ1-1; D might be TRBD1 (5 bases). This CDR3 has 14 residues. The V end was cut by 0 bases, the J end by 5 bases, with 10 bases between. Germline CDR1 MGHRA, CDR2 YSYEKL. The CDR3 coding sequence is TGCGCCAGCAGCCAAGATCGGGGGTGGACTGAAGCTTTCTTT. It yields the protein CASSQDRGWTEAFF.

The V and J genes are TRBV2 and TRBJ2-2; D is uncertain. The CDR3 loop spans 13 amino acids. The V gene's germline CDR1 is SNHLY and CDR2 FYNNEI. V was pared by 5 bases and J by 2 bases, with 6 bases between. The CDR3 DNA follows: TGTGCCAGCAGTCTAAGAAACACCGGGGAGCTGTTTTTT. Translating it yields CASSLRNTGELFF.

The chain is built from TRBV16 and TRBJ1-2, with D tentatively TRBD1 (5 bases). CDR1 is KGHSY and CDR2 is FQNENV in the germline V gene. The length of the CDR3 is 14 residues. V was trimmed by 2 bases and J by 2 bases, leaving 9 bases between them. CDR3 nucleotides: TGTGCCAGCAGCCAAGGGGCCAGGAACTATGGCTACACCTTC. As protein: CASSQGARNYGYTF.

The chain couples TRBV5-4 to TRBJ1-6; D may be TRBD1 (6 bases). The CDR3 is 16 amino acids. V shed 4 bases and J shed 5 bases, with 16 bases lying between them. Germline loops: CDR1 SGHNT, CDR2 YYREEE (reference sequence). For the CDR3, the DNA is TGTGCCAGCAGCCGGCCCCTCGGGGGGCATAATTCACCCCTCCACTTT. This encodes CASSRPLGGHNSPLHF.

In nucleotides, the CDR3 is TGTGCCAGTACAGGGTACACTGAAGCTTTCTTT. It is translated as CASTGYTEAFF. V usage is TRBV7-3 and J usage is TRBJ1-1; D might be TRBD1 (6 bases). V was clipped by 9 bases and J by 3 bases, with 8 bases between them. This CDR3 spans 11 amino acids. Germline-derived CDR1 and CDR2 are SGHTA and FQGTGA.

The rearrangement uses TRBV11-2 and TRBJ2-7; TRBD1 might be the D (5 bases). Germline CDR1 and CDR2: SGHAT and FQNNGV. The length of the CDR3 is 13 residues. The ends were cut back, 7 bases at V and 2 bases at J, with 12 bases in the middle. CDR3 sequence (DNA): TGTGCCAGCAAACTCGACAGTGCCTACGAGCAGTACTTC. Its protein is CASKLDSAYEQYF.

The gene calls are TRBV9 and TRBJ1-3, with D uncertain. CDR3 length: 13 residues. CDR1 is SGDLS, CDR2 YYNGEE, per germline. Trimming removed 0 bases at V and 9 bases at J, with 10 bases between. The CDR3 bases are TGTGCCAGCAGCGTAGTGCACGCCGGCACCATATATTTT. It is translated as CASSVVHAGTIYF.

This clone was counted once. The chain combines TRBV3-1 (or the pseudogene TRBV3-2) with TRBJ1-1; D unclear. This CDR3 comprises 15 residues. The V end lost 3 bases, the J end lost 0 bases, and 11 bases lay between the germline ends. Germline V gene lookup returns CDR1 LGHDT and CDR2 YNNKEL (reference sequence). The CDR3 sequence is CASSQRASLNTEAFF. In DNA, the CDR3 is TGTGCCAGCAGCCAGCGGGCCTCTCTGAACACTGAAGCTTTCTTT.

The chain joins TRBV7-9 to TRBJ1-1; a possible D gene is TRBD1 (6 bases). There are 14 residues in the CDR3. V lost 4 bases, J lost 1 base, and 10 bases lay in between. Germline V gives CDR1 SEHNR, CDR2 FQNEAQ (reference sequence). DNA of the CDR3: TGTGCCAGCAGCTCCGGACAGAAGAACACTGAAGCTTTCTTT. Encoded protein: CASSSGQKNTEAFF.

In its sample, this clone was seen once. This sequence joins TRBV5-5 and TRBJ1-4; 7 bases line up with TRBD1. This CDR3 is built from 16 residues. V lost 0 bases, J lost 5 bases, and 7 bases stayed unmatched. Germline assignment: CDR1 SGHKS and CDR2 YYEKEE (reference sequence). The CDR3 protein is CASSLESTGRNEKLFF. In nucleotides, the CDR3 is TGTGCCAGCAGCTTGGAGTCGACAGGGCGAAATGAAAAACTGTTTTTT.

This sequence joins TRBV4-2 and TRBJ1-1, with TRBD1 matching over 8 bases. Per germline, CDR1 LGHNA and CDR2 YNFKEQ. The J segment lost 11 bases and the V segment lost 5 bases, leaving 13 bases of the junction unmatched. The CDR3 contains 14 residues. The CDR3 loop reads CASSEARTGKGAFF. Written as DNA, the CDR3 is TGTGCCAGCAGCGAAGCCAGGACAGGGAAGGGGGCTTTCTTT.

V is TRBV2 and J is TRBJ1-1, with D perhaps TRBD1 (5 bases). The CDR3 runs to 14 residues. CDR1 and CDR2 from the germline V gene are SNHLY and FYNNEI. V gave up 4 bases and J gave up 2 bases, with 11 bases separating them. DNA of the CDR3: TGTGCCAGCAGTGTCTCAACAGGTAACACTGAAGCTTTCTTT. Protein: CASSVSTGNTEAFF.